Shown below are 30 T cell receptor beta chains from a single sample sequenced in a study of identical twins. TCRdb used MiXCR to reprocess the 5' RACE reads, holding one entry per CDR3 protein. The sample has under 350,000 distinct CDR3 sequences; roughly 9.7% are singletons. These data were likewise used in another study, on yellow fever vaccine responses in identical twins.

The specimen sequenced was CD8+ T cells sorted from blood. The receptors were sampled from a woman younger than 35 in good health.

The chain carries TRBV7-8 and TRBJ2-7; D gene ambiguous. Germline V gene data show CDR1 as SGHVS and CDR2 as FQNEAQ. CDR3 length: 16 residues. The ends were cut back, 1 base at V and 4 bases at J, with 17 bases in the middle. The CDR3 spells CASSLGSATRSYEQYF. The CDR3 DNA reads TGTGCCAGCAGCTTAGGGTCAGCGACCCGTTCGTACGAGCAGTACTTC.

This clonotype occurred a few times. J is TRBJ2-1 and V is TRBV24-1, with TRBD2 identical over 9 bases. Per germline, CDR1 KGHDR and CDR2 SFDVKD. V gave up 5 bases and J gave up 4 bases; unmatched junction bases: 8. This CDR3 has 16 amino acids. The DNA of the CDR3 is TGTGCCACCAGTGGTTTTGGCGGGAGGGGGTACAATGAGCAGTTCTTC. Its translation: CATSGFGGRGYNEQFF.

There are a few counts of this clonotype. The V gene is TRBV28, the J gene TRBJ2-7; D ambiguous. Trimming stripped 3 bases from V and 2 bases from J, with 11 bases between. Germline lookup yields CDR1 MDHEN and CDR2 SYDVKM. The CDR3 extends over 14 amino acids. CDR3 residues: CASSFSDGPYEQYF. The CDR3 bases are TGTGCCAGCAGTTTTTCCGACGGACCCTACGAGCAGTACTTC.

This clonotype was observed a handful of times. The CDR3 region is CASSQLGPTDTQYF. The CDR3 nucleotides read TGTGCCAGCAGCCAGCTGGGCCCCACAGATACGCAGTATTTT. The rearrangement uses TRBV6-1 and TRBJ2-3; D not resolved. Looked up from germline, CDR1 is MNHNS and CDR2 is SASEGT. V lost 6 bases to trimming and J lost 2 bases, with 12 bases between them. The CDR3 covers 14 residues.

The V and J genes are TRBV4-1 and TRBJ2-2; 8 bases fit TRBD2. Germline CDR1 and CDR2: MGHRA and YSYEKL. The CDR3 totals 15 residues. J gave up 7 bases and V 2 bases, and 6 bases lay outside the gene matches. The CDR3 DNA reads TGCGCCAGCAGCCAACGGGGGGGGCTTAACGGGGAGCTGTTTTTT. Translation gives CASSQRGGLNGELFF.

The chain employs TRBV4-1 and TRBJ2-5; 12 bases align to TRBD2. CDR1 and CDR2 (germline): MGHRA, YSYEKL. After removal of 4 bases from V and 2 bases from J, the junction contained 2 bases not matched to a gene. The CDR3 contains 15 residues. CDR3 amino acids: CASSRLAGEQETQYF. CDR3 coding DNA: TGCGCCAGCAGCCGACTAGCGGGAGAGCAAGAGACCCAGTACTTC.

This clonotype has more than one count but fewer than ten. This sequence joins TRBV29-1 and TRBJ2-2; D ambiguous. The CDR3 spans 12 residues. Trimming took 4 bases from V and 2 from J, leaving 5 bases between them. From germline, CDR1 is SQVTM and CDR2 ANQGSEA. CDR3 amino acids: CSVAPNTGELFF. The CDR3 region has the DNA TGCAGCGTTGCTCCCAACACCGGGGAGCTGTTTTTT.

Many counts were recorded for this clonotype. The chain employs TRBV28 and TRBJ1-5, with TRBD1 matching over 8 bases. The V gene's germline CDR1 is MDHEN and CDR2 SYDVKM. The CDR3 is 16 amino acids. Germline trimming cut 7 bases from V and 7 bases from J; bases unmatched to any gene: 15. DNA for the CDR3: TGTGCCAGCACCCAGACAGGGACAGGTTTGGAGCAGCCCCAGCATTTT. This translates into CASTQTGTGLEQPQHF. Supplemented by reference TRBV28 and TRBJ1-5, the full variable domain reads DVKVTQSSRYLVKRTGEKVFLECVQDMDHENMFWYRQDPGLGLRLIYFSYDVKMKEKGDIPEGYSVSREKKERFSLILESASTNQTSMYLCASTQTGTGLEQPQHFGDGTRLSIL.

This clonotype came up many times. V is TRBV12-3 or TRBV12-4 and J is TRBJ2-5; D may be TRBD1 (5 bases). V was clipped by 5 bases and J by 1 base, with 20 bases between them. The CDR3 covers 17 residues. The CDR3: CASSGVISGHIQETQYF. CDR3 nucleotide sequence: TGTGCCAGCAGTGGGGTGATTTCTGGACACATCCAAGAGACCCAGTACTTC.

The rearrangement uses TRBV2 and TRBJ2-1; D not resolved. CDR3 size: 14 residues. Germline V gene data show CDR1 as SNHLY and CDR2 as FYNNEI. Trimming took off 9 bases at V and 0 bases at J, with 12 bases between the two ends. CDR3 DNA: TGTGCCAGTGCGTTAGGTCTCTCCTACAATGAGCAGTTCTTC. It translates to CASALGLSYNEQFF.

The gene calls are TRBV7-9 and TRBJ1-1, with a weak D call TRBD1 (6 bases). This CDR3 is 14 amino acids long. The ends were cut back, 6 bases at V and 8 bases at J, with 19 bases in the middle. Germline V gene lookup returns CDR1 SEHNR and CDR2 FQNEAQ (reference sequence). The CDR3 region is CASRPGEGTIEAFF. DNA of the CDR3: TGTGCCAGCAGACCCGGGGAGGGGACAATCGAAGCTTTCTTT.

The chain recombines TRBV19 with TRBJ1-1; D is uncertain. Germline CDR1 and CDR2: LNHDA and SQIVND (reference sequence). The CDR3 runs to 13 residues. The V end lost 3 bases, the J end lost 1 base, and 6 bases lay between the germline ends. This CDR3 reads CASSILQNTEAFF. CDR3 nucleotide sequence: TGTGCCAGTAGTATTTTACAGAACACTGAAGCTTTCTTT.

This clonotype was found a few times. The chain joins TRBV27 to TRBJ2-1; D may match TRBD1 or TRBD2 (5 bases each). The germline gives CDR1 MNHEY, CDR2 SMNVEV (reference sequence). V was trimmed by 6 bases and J by 10 bases, leaving 16 bases between them. CDR3 size: 13 residues. The CDR3 spells CASSPPGPEEQFF. The CDR3 DNA sequence: TGTGCCAGCAGCCCGCCGGGACCCGAGGAGCAGTTCTTC.

The J gene is TRBJ1-5, the V gene TRBV12-3 or TRBV12-4, with unresolved D. Trimming stripped 9 bases from V and 2 bases from J, with 20 bases between. The CDR3 is 16 amino acids. CDR3 DNA: TGTGCCAGTAAAATTACAGCATTCCAGGGCAATCAGCCCCAGCATTTT. Translating it yields CASKITAFQGNQPQHF.

This clonotype has just a few counts. The CDR3 spells CATLTGTGFWEETQYF. The CDR3 region has the DNA TGTGCCACCCTAACTGGAACAGGGTTCTGGGAGGAGACCCAGTACTTC. This chain connects TRBV2 to TRBJ2-5; D might be TRBD1 (6 bases). V lost 10 bases and J lost 5, with 26 bases in between. This CDR3 comprises 16 residues. Germline values: CDR1 SNHLY, CDR2 FYNNEI.

The V gene is TRBV7-9, the J gene TRBJ1-1; 10 positions agree with TRBD1. The V gene end was trimmed by 1 base and the J gene end by 4 bases; junction bases not matched to a gene: 3. The CDR3 loop spans 15 amino acids. The germline gives CDR1 SEHNR, CDR2 FQNEAQ (reference sequence). Here the CDR3 DNA reads TGTGCCAGCAGCTTAGGACAGGGGGCTTTCACTGAAGCTTTCTTT. Translating gives CASSLGQGAFTEAFF.

This clonotype showed up many times. This CDR3 reads CASSEGDRAETQYF. The CDR3 region has the DNA TGTGCCAGCAGTGAGGGGGACAGGGCGGAGACCCAGTACTTC. The chain employs TRBV2 and TRBJ2-5, with 9 bases fitting TRBD1. This CDR3 is 14 amino acids long. Germline trimming cut 3 bases from V and 5 bases from J; bases unmatched to any gene: 4. CDR1 and CDR2 from the germline V gene are SNHLY and FYNNEI.

The rearrangement links TRBV6-5 to TRBJ2-7, with 14 positions matching TRBD2. Germline V gene data show CDR1 as MNHEY and CDR2 as SVGAGI. V shed 4 bases and J 6 bases; nucleotides not matched to a gene: 8. There are 16 residues in the CDR3. CDR3 in DNA: TGTGCCAGCAGTTCAACCGGACTAGCGGGGGGTTTCGAGCAGTACTTC. Amino acids: CASSSTGLAGGFEQYF.

The chain links TRBV5-1 to TRBJ2-1; 10 bases map to TRBD1. CDR3 length equals 18 residues. With V trimmed by 3 bases and J by 9 bases, 18 bases remained unmatched. Looked up from germline, CDR1 is SGHRS and CDR2 is YFSETQ. CDR3 nucleotides: TGCGCCAGCAGCTATCCGAGCGTTGGGGACAGGGGAGTAGGTGAGCAGTTCTTC. Translated: CASSYPSVGDRGVGEQFF.

V usage is TRBV11-2 and J usage is TRBJ2-5; 14 bases agree with TRBD2. This CDR3 spans 20 amino acids. Germline loops: CDR1 SGHAT, CDR2 FQNNGV. V was pared by 5 bases and J by 4 bases, with 18 bases of the junction left unmatched. CDR3 amino acids: CASSHGTSGRGGNLGETQYF. The CDR3 DNA is TGTGCCAGCAGCCATGGGACTAGCGGGAGAGGTGGAAATTTAGGAGAGACCCAGTACTTC.

DNA of the CDR3: TGTGCCAGCAGCTTAGTGGGCCATCCAGATACGCAGTATTTT. Protein sequence: CASSLVGHPDTQYF. The chain has TRBV11-2 and TRBJ2-3, with D unresolved. This CDR3 contains 14 residues. Germline V gene lookup returns CDR1 SGHAT and CDR2 FQNNGV. The V and J ends lost 1 base and 4 bases respectively, with 9 bases between them.

The genes are TRBV29-1 and TRBJ2-7; D call uncertain. This CDR3 is built from 13 residues. Germline V gene data show CDR1 as SQVTM and CDR2 as ANQGSEA. V was pared by 0 bases and J by 2 bases, with 8 bases between. The CDR3 spells CSVEDPSTYEQYF. The CDR3 DNA is TGCAGCGTTGAAGATCCAAGTACCTACGAGCAGTACTTC.

This clonotype has only a few counts. This chain joins TRBV5-1 and TRBJ2-1, with D uncertain. Looked up from germline, CDR1 is SGHRS and CDR2 is YFSETQ. Trimming took off 3 bases at V and 8 bases at J, with 9 bases between the two ends. The CDR3 is made up of 12 amino acids. The CDR3 protein is CASSSTYDEQFF. The CDR3 bases are TGCGCCAGCAGCTCGACGTACGATGAGCAGTTCTTC.

The chain's CDR3 is CASSYEGYEQYF. The CDR3 region has the DNA TGTGCCAGCAGTTACGAGGGCTACGAGCAGTACTTC. This chain connects TRBV12-3 or TRBV12-4 to TRBJ2-7, with D maybe TRBD2 (5 bases). There are 12 residues in the CDR3. Deletions cut 4 bases from V and 3 bases from J, with 7 bases between.

V usage is TRBV7-2 and J usage is TRBJ2-2; D is perhaps TRBD2 (6 bases). The V end lost 3 bases, the J end lost 5 bases, and 16 bases lay between the germline ends. The CDR3 consists of 16 residues. Per the germline V gene, CDR1 is SGHTA and CDR2 is FQGNSA. The CDR3 nucleotides are TGTGCCAGCAGCTTCGACGCGGGGCTGGGGACCGGGGAGCTGTTTTTT. The encoded protein is CASSFDAGLGTGELFF.

This clonotype has only a few counts. The rearrangement uses TRBV20-1 and TRBJ2-5; no firm D call. The germline V gene encodes CDR1 DFQATT and CDR2 SNEGSKA (reference sequence). The V and J ends lost 3 bases and 0 bases respectively, with 8 bases between them. This CDR3 comprises 13 residues. The CDR3 here is CSARRPNQETQYF. The CDR3, as DNA: TGCAGTGCTAGGAGGCCTAACCAAGAGACCCAGTACTTC.

This chain joins TRBV5-1 and TRBJ2-7; 7 nucleotides match TRBD1. Looked up from germline, CDR1 is SGHRS and CDR2 is YFSETQ. V lost 8 bases to trimming and J lost 1 base; unmatched junction nucleotides: 9. This CDR3 has 14 residues. CDR3 in DNA: TGCGCCAGTAGAAGACAGGGTGAGTCCTACGAGCAGTACTTC. Translation gives CASRRQGESYEQYF.

The V and J genes are TRBV30 and TRBJ2-2; 7 bases agree with TRBD2. Unmatched junction bases numbered 1, after V lost 5 bases and J lost 4 bases. The germline V gene has CDR1 GTSNPN and CDR2 SVGIG (reference sequence). CDR3 length: 12 amino acids. CDR3 amino acids: CAWGGSTGELFF. In DNA, the CDR3 is TGTGCCTGGGGCGGGAGCACCGGGGAGCTGTTTTTT.

The V gene is TRBV27, the J gene TRBJ2-7; TRBD2 matches at 10 bases. CDR1 is MNHEY, CDR2 SMNVEV, per germline (reference sequence). This CDR3 spans 16 amino acids. CDR3 residues: CAPGTSDTRSSYEQYF. For the CDR3, the DNA is TGTGCTCCCGGGACTAGCGACACGAGGAGCTCCTACGAGCAGTACTTC.

This clonotype turned up a few times. J is TRBJ2-5 and V is TRBV3-1, with 9 bases matching TRBD2. The CDR3 contains 16 residues. V trimming: 6 bases; J trimming: 1 base; junction bases outside the gene matches: 9. Germline values: CDR1 LGHDT, CDR2 YNNKEL (reference sequence). The CDR3 DNA is TGTGCCAGCAGACCAGAGGGCGGGGGGGCCCAAGAGACCCAGTACTTC. It translates to CASRPEGGGAQETQYF.